This T cell receptor beta chain was sequenced in a study of blood T cell repertoires in COVID-19. About the study: Samples taken during acute and convalescent COVID-19 were collected in the United States, Italy and Spain.

Participant-given clinical history determined each cohort assignment. As originally analysed: Estimated nucleated cell counts came from reference gene primer amplification. The protocol was immunoSEQ multiplex PCR, while the TCRdb copy is restricted to in-frame clones and leaves out a portion. That table gives V, J and clone size, and the DNA gave D and trimming. This sample has approximately 250,000 clones, with more than 70% found just once. Sequencing was carried out using PBMCs or T cells enriched from blood (not recorded which). The receptor comes from a middle-aged woman with acute COVID-19.

Here the CDR3 DNA reads TGTGCCAGCAGAACCCAGGGGGCCTGGGGCACTGAAGCTTTCTTT. This gives the protein CASRTQGAWGTEAFF. V and J are TRBV6-5 and TRBJ1-1; the match to TRBD1 covers 8 bases. The trim removed 6 bases at V and 4 bases at J, leaving 10 bases unmatched. Germline CDR1 is MNHEY and CDR2 is SVGAGI. The CDR3 is made up of 15 amino acids.